The TCR beta chain under discussion was sequenced for a study of cytomegalovirus exposure and HLA in healthy donors (dated by TCRdb to 2015 to 2018). With respect to the entire study: An earlier analysis of several hundred of the donors reported about 260 Gb of sequence data and around 100 million unique TCR beta sequences obtained from approximately 180 million T cells. Among about 360 genotyped donors of the cohort, an average of 235,054 unique TCR beta nucleotide sequences were sequenced per donor, about a sixth of them non-productive. Every discovery cohort repertoire had been produced on one sequencing platform. An early release covering roughly 640 HLA-typed donors comprised 250 to 350 gigabases of sequencing data and approximately 85 million unique TCR sequences. In a later analysis, previously published TCR beta repertoires from 666 donors were re-analyzed and high-resolution HLA genotyping was added so that TCR occurrence patterns could be studied. The study used immunosequencing to profile the T cell repertoires of 666 subjects and linked those repertoires to cytomegalovirus serostatus. HLA typing covered class I and class II loci at four-digit resolution. Because of strong linkage in the cohort, a few DR-DQ haplotypes were treated as single units for association and clustering. The study aimed to test whether signatures of past pathogen exposure could be identified by cataloging public T cell receptors. The number of typed donors differed by locus: about 620-630 for A, B, C, DRB1 and DQB1; some 540 for DQA1; roughly 600 for DPA1; and around 490 for DPB1. Of the 300 to 400 genotyped donors, around 81% fell in the genetic ancestry cluster associated with self-reported Caucasian donors. High-throughput TCR immunosequencing, statistical association of individual TCRs with disease status, and machine learning were combined to predict cytomegalovirus infection status. In a later genetic analysis, genome-wide SNP genotypes for about 65% of the roughly 700 donors were used, and that subset was treated as a discovery cohort. Donor age, sex, ethnicity and CMV serostatus were compiled alongside the repertoire data. A separate validation cohort of 100 to 150 different subjects was used in addition to the 666-subject first cohort. In an earlier analysis of roughly 540 of the donors, high-throughput TCR beta sequencing was used to judge whether each TCR beta V gene segment behaved as functional or pseudogenic. Rather than drawing on any new phenotypic data, the later analysis identified candidate immune exposures from TCR beta sequences and the way those sequences occurred across donors. The investigation overall reported the following: Most TCR sequences were seen in very few donors, while some public TCRs were found in many individuals. A later genetic analysis associated a missense DCLRE1C variant with V-gene and J-gene trimming of TCR beta chains, and an independent cohort replicated the association. The classifier was reported to diagnose cytomegalovirus status with high specificity and sensitivity in both the original cohort and the validation cohort. In a later analysis, HLA-associated TCR beta chains showed more clonal expansion and lower generation probabilities than non-associated chains that were equally common. The cohort was sequenced for TCR beta chains only, and without alpha or paired-chain data the features that could be detected were limited. When HLA alleles, especially DR and DQ, strongly co-occurred, TCR associations were difficult to assign to individual alleles. CMV serostatus was the only immune exposure information available for the cohort. A later analysis associated roughly 17,000 TCR beta sequences with specific HLA alleles at a false discovery rate of 0.05. According to a later genetic analysis, donors in an Asian-associated ancestry cluster had fewer N-insertions in productive TCRs than the approximately 650-donor mean. The presence/absence analyses assumed that sequencing depth was roughly uniform across donors, and that assumption may not be true. The 87-base-pair reads could not distinguish some IMGT-functional V segments, including TRBV6-2 and TRBV6-3, so those segments were excluded. A further reported finding was that TCR beta sequences accurately predicted the HLA-A and HLA-B alleles for most subjects in the first cohort. In an earlier analysis of 500 to 650 of the donors, most TCR beta V segments appeared in productive rearrangements about 87% or about 30% of the time, broadly matching IMGT annotations. A later analysis found that TCR association rates varied across HLA loci, with DRB1 alleles showing the most associated TCRs and HLA-C alleles the fewest. A cluster of highly shared sequence variants was judged likely to represent a technical artifact of the sequencing pipeline. A few of the identified cytomegalovirus-associated TCR beta chains were confirmed in vitro to be specific for cytomegalovirus antigens. The authors suggested that the approach could potentially be extended to other disease states and immunological phenotypes. The earlier analysis of approximately 590 of the donors excluded 15 to 20 rarely observed V segments, including chromosome 9 orphons, because counts were too low. Correlated functional status among segregating V segments might reflect linkage disequilibrium, but an unknown experimental factor could not be ruled out. The study gave a list of some 150 TCR beta chains associated with cytomegalovirus. HLA typing was unavailable for some donors at each locus, so association tests used only the typed subset. A later analysis found that most CMV-associated TCR beta chains appeared HLA-restricted, with HLA associations seemingly driven largely by CMV exposure. Several of the top co-occurrence clusters appeared to be linked to parvovirus B19, influenza, CMV and Epstein-Barr virus, according to a later analysis.

The library relied on the immunoSEQ multiplex PCR assay. A mixture of 60 forward primers for TCR Vbeta segments and 13 reverse primers for TCR Jbeta segments was used in the multiplex PCR. Amplification of the CDR3 region of rearranged TCR beta genes was performed with a multiplex PCR assay on genomic DNA. Amplified TCR beta libraries were sequenced as 87-base-pair reads on the Illumina HiSeq System. Concerning the study's data processing: In a later analysis, some 80 million unique TCR beta chains were counted across the 500 to 850 repertoires, and about 9.9 million of these chains were shared by at least two donors. To remove PCR and sequencing errors, raw reads were error-corrected and collapsed into unique sequences using a nearest-neighbor algorithm that merged closely related sequences. V, D and J gene segments were assigned by aligning CDR3 sequences to IMGT reference sequences. For a sequence to be retained, at least a six-nucleotide match to both a V gene segment and a J gene segment was required. Rearrangements were classified as productive when the CDR3 lacked stop codons and remained in frame with V and J, and all other rearrangements were classified as non-productive. Following IMGT convention, CDR3 was defined as the stretch from the second conserved V-encoded cysteine to the conserved J-encoded phenylalanine. Sequences without an unambiguous match to a single V gene segment were excluded from the earlier analysis of 450 to 750 of the donors. An earlier analysis of a few hundred of the donors called V segments functional above 56.7% productive rearrangements and segregating when the between-donor standard deviation exceeded 5%. A statistical classification framework was developed to diagnose cytomegalovirus status using the catalog of TCR beta chain sequences. In a later analysis, V and J genes were assigned by comparing TCR nucleotide sequences against IMGT/GENE-DB human TR gene sequences. The TCRdist pipeline was used in a later analysis to assign CDR3 sequences and most-parsimonious VDJ recombination scenarios. In a later analysis, each TCR beta chain was defined by its CDR3 amino acid sequence together with its V-gene family, and reads lacking a unique V-gene family were excluded. To address suspected cross-contamination and a sequencing artifact, a later analysis removed a few hundred highly shared, low-generation-probability nucleotide sequences. In a later analysis, a clonal expansion index for each public chain was calculated from normalized within-repertoire ranks of inferred template counts. In a later analysis, generation probabilities were computed using a VDJ recombination model fitted to out-of-frame rearrangements, and the results were checked against IGoR. In a later analysis, hypergeometric tests were used to score TCR-TCR, TCR-HLA and TCR-CMV co-occurrence, with a repertoire-size bias correction applied to TCR pairs. In a later analysis, false discovery rates were estimated by permuting HLA or CMV assignments 20 times. A later analysis grouped co-occurring TCRs with DBSCAN, adding TCRdist sequence similarity when clustering within HLA-allele-positive subsets. For co-occurrence clustering, repertoires with fewer than 30,000 or more than 120,000 public chains were excluded, along with 4 to 6 repertoires with anomalous nucleotide sharing. TCRdb re-hosts the immuneACCESS table, in-frame sequences only. Its copies lack some clones; in the studies checked, an unresolved V gene accounts for under half of them, and the cause for the rest is not known. V and J calls and clone size are copied from that table; D and trimming were computed from the DNA. A total of roughly 120,000 clones appear in this sample, 78% of them only once. Of the sample, roughly 3.1% is held by the ten largest clones.

From the germline V gene (reference sequence), CDR1 is SEHNR and CDR2 is FQNEAQ. The CDR3 measures 14 amino acids from cysteine to phenylalanine. Only the CDR3 DNA is retained, 42 bases long and in frame from the first base. A distance of 9 bases separates the germline ends of V and J, which lose 3 bases and 0 bases respectively. The cohort was made up of about 670 healthy bone marrow donors. All cohort members were sampled while nominally healthy, although unrecorded immune exposures were likely present. The donor tested CMV seropositive, placing the donor among the approximately 290 seropositive members of the cohort. A peripheral blood sample was collected from each donor, and TCR beta sequencing was performed on peripheral blood mononuclear cells. The Qiagen DNeasy Blood Extraction Kit was used to extract genomic DNA from the blood cell samples. As to this clone: The specificity of this receptor is unknown. No base-level quality is on record; no much larger clone is a single base apart.

The rearrangement combines TRBV7-9 with TRBJ2-7, with the D segment identity uncertain. The receptor's source is a woman in her twenties or thirties in good health and CMV-seropositive. The sample was PBMCs. The encoded CDR3 is CASSFREVSYEQYF. The DNA sequence is as follows: TGTGCCAGCAGCTTCAGAGAGGTCTCCTACGAGCAGTACTTC.